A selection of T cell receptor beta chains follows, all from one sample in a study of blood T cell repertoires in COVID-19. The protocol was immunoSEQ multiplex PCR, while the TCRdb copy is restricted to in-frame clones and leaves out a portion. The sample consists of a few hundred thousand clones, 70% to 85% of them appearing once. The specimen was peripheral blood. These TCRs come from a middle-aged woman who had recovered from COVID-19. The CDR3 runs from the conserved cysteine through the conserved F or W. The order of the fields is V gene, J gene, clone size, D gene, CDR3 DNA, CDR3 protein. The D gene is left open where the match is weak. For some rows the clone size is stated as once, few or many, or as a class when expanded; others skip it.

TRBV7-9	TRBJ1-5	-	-	TGTGCCACCTCATCCGGGGATGGTCAGCCCCAGCATTTT	CATSSGDGQPQHF
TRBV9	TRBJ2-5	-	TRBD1	TGTGCCAGCAGCGCCGGAACAGGGGTGGCAGAGACCCAGTACTTC	CASSAGTGVAETQYF
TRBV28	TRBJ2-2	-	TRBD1	TGTGCCAGCAGGGCCTCAGGGGGCGCGAACACCGGGGAGCTGTTTTTT	CASRASGGANTGELFF
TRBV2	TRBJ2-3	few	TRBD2	TGTGCCAGCACTAGCGGGGGCGCAGATACGCAGTATTTT	CASTSGGADTQYF
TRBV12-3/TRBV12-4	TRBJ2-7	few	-	TGTGCCAGCAGTTTTACAGGGTACGAGCAGTACTTC	CASSFTGYEQYF
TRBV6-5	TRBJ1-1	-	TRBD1	TGTGCCAGCAGTATAAACCCCGGGACAGTAACAGAAGCTTTCTTT	CASSINPGTVTEAFF
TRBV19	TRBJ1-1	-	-	TGTGCCAGTAGTCTCGGGGGGCTTGGCGCTGAAGCTTTCTTT	CASSLGGLGAEAFF
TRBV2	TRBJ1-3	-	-	TGTGCCAGCAGAGAGGACAGCTACTCTGGAAACACCATATATTTT	CASREDSYSGNTIYF
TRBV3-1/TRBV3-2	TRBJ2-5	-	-	TGTGCCAGCAGCGCCCAAACTAGGCAGCAAGAGACCCAGTACTTC	CASSAQTRQQETQYF
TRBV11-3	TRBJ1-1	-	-	TGTGCCAGCAGCTTAGTGTTCGGGGTTGGGGACACTGAAGCTTTCTTT	CASSLVFGVGDTEAFF
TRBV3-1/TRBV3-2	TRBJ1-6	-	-	TGTGCCAGCAGCCCCAGGGTTTATAATTCACCCCTCCACTTT	CASSPRVYNSPLHF